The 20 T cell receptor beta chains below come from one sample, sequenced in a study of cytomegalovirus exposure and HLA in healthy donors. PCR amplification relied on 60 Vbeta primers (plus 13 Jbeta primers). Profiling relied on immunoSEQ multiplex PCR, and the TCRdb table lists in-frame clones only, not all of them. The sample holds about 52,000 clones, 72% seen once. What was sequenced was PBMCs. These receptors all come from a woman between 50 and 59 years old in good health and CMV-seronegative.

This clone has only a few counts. CDR3 sequence: CAWSITGFGYTF. In DNA form, the CDR3 reads TGTGCCTGGAGTATAACAGGGTTTGGCTACACCTTC. This chain uses TRBV30 with TRBJ1-2; possibly TRBD1 for D (6 bases). In germline, CDR1 is GTSNPN, CDR2 SVGIG (reference sequence). The CDR3 sequence is 12 residues long. Trimming took off 2 bases at V and 7 bases at J, with 11 bases between the two ends.

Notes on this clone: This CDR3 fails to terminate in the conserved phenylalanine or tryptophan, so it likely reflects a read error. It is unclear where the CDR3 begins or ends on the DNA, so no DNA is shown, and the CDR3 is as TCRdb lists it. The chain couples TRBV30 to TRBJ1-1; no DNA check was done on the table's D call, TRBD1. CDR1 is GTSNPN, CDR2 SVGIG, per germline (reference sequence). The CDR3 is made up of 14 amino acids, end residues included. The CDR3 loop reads CAWSLGQGGTEALV.

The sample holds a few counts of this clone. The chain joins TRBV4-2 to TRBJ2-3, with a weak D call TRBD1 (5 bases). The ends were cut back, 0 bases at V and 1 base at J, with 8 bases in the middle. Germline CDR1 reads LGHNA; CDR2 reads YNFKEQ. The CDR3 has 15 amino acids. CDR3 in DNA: TGTGCCAGCAGCCAAGAAGGGGCCCGCACAGATACGCAGTATTTT. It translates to CASSQEGARTDTQYF.

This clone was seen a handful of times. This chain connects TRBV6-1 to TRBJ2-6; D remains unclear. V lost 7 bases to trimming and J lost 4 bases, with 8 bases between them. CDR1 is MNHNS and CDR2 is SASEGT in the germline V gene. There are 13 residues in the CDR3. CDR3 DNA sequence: TGTGCCAGCACCCTTTTGGGGGCCAACGTCCTGACTTTC. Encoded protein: CASTLLGANVLTF.

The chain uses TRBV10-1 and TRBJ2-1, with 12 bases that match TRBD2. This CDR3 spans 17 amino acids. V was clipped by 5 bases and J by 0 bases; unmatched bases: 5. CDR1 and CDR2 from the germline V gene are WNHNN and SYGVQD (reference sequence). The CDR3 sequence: CASSRLAGVNSYNEQFF. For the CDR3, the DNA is TGCGCCAGCAGTAGACTAGCGGGAGTCAACTCCTACAATGAGCAGTTCTTC.

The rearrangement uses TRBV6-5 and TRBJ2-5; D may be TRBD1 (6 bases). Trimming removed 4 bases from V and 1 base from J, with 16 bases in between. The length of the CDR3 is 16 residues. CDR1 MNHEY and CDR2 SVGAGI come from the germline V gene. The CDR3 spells CASSSTTGTLQETQYF. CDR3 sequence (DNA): TGTGCCAGCAGTTCGACCACCGGGACACTCCAAGAGACCCAGTACTTC.

The CDR3 nucleotides read TGTGCCTACCTGGGACTAGCGGGAGCTGCAGATACGCAGTATTTT. Translating it yields CAYLGLAGAADTQYF. The chain employs TRBV30 and TRBJ2-3, with 14 bases that match TRBD2. This CDR3 region has 15 residues. The J segment lost 4 bases and the V segment lost 7 bases, leaving 7 bases of the junction unmatched. Germline loops: CDR1 GTSNPN, CDR2 SVGIG (reference sequence).

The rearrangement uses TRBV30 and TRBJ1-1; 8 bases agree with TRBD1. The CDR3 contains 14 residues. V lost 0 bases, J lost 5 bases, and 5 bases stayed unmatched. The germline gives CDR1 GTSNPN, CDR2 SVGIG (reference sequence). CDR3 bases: TGTGCCTGGAGTGTAGAGACAGGGGTAACTGAAGCTTTCTTT. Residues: CAWSVETGVTEAFF.

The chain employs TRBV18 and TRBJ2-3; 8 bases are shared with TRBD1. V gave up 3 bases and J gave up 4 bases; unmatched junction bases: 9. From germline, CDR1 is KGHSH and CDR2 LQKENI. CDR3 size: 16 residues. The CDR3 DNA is TGTGCCAGCTCACCTAAACCAGGGGGCGGACCAGATACGCAGTATTTT. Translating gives CASSPKPGGGPDTQYF.

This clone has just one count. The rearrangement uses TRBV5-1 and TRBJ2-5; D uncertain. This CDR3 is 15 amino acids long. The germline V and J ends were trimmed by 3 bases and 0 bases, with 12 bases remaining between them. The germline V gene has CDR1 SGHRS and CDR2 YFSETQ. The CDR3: CASSWSEVNQETQYF. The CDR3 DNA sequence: TGCGCCAGCAGCTGGTCAGAAGTCAACCAAGAGACCCAGTACTTC.

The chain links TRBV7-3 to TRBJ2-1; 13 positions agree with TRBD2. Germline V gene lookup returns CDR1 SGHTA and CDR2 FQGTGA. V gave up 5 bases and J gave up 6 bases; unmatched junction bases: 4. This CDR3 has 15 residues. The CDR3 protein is CASSLLAGGLNEQFF. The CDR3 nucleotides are TGTGCCAGCAGCCTACTAGCGGGGGGGCTCAATGAGCAGTTCTTC.

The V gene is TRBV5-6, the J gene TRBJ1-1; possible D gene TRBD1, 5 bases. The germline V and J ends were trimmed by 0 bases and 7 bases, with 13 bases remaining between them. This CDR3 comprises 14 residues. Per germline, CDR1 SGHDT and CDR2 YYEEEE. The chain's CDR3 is CASSLVGGKDEAFF. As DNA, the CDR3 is TGTGCCAGCAGCTTGGTTGGGGGGAAGGATGAAGCTTTCTTT.

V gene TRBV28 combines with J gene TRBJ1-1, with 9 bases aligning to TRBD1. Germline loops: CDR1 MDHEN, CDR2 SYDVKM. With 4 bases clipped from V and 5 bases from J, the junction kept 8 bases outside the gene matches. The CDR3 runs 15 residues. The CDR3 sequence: CASSSGQGSMTEAFF. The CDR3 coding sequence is TGTGCCAGCAGTTCCGGACAGGGGAGTATGACTGAAGCTTTCTTT.

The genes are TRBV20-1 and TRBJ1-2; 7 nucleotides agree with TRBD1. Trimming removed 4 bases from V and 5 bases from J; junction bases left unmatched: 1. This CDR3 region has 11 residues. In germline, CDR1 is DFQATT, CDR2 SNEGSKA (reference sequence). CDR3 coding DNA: TGCAGTGCTACGACAGGGTATGGCTACACCTTC. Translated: CSATTGYGYTF.

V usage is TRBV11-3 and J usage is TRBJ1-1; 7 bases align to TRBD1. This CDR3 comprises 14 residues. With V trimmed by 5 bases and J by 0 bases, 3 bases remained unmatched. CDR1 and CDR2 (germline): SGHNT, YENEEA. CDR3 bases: TGTGCCAGCAGCGCGGGACAGCTGAACACTGAAGCTTTCTTT. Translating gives CASSAGQLNTEAFF.

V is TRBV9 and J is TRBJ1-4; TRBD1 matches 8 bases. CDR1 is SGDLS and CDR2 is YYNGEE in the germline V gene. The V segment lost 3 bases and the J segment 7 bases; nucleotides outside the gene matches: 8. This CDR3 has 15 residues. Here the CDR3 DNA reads TGTGCCAGCAGCGGCCGGGACAGGCAAGGTGAAAAACTGTTTTTT. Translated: CASSGRDRQGEKLFF. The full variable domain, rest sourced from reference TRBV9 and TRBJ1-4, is DSGVTQTPKHLITATGQRVTLRCSPRSGDLSVYWYQQSLDQGLQFLIQYYNGEERAKGNILERFSAQQFPDLHSELNLSSLELGDSALYFCASSGRDRQGEKLFFGSGTQLSVL.

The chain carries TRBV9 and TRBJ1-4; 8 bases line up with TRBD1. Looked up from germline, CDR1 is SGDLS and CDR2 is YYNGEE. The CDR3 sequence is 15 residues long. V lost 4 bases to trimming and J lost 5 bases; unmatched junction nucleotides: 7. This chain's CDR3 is CASSPGGGENEKLFF. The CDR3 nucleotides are TGTGCCAGCAGCCCAGGGGGCGGGGAGAATGAAAAACTGTTTTTT. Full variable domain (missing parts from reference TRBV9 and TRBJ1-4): DSGVTQTPKHLITATGQRVTLRCSPRSGDLSVYWYQQSLDQGLQFLIQYYNGEERAKGNILERFSAQQFPDLHSELNLSSLELGDSALYFCASSPGGGENEKLFFGSGTQLSVL.

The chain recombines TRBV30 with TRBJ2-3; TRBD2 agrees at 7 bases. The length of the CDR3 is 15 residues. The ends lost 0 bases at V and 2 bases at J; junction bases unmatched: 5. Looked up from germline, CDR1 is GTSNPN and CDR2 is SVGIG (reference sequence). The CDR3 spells CAWSVSGVFTDTQYF. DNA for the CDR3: TGTGCCTGGAGTGTAAGCGGGGTTTTCACAGATACGCAGTATTTT.

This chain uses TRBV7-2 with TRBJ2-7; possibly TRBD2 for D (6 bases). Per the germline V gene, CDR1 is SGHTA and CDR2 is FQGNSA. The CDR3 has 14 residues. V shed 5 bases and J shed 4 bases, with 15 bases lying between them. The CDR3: CASSRTGTGYEQYF. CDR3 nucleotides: TGTGCCAGCAGCAGAACCGGGACTGGGTACGAGCAGTACTTC.

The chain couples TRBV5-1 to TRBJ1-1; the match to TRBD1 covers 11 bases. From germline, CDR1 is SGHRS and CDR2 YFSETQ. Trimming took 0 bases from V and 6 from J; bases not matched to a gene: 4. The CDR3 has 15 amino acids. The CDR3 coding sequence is TGCGCCAGCAGCTTGGGGGGACAGGGGGTAGCTGAAGCTTTCTTT. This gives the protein CASSLGGQGVAEAFF.